This TCR beta chain was obtained from a study of T cells after yellow fever vaccination. Background on the study: SMART-Seq v4 Ultra Low Input prepared the low-cell-number fractions. Study results and limitations: A limited proportion of clonotypes was detected within both the CD4 and CD8 compartments. When the response was secondary, it was weaker but reached its peak faster, day 5 versus 15. Reappearing after the booster were most of the clones from primary vaccination (96% CD4, approximately 89% CD8).

In TCRdb, the 5' RACE reads were re-called with MiXCR into one record per CDR3 protein. The sample has hundreds of thousands of distinct CDR3 sequences, 10% to 15% seen once. Regarding this clonotype: Its antigen remains unknown.

CDR3 length: 12 residues. Germline loops: CDR1 MGHDK, CDR2 SYGVNS. V lost 10 bases, J lost 4 bases, and 12 bases lay in between. This specimen consisted of PBMCs, obtained on the day of the yellow fever booster vaccination. The chain links TRBV25-1 to TRBJ2-3; no clear D gene. This receptor was obtained from a young man who received the YFV17D yellow fever vaccine. The CDR3 DNA sequence: TGTGCCACCCAAACCCTGGCAGATACGCAGTATTTT. Encoded protein: CATQTLADTQYF.